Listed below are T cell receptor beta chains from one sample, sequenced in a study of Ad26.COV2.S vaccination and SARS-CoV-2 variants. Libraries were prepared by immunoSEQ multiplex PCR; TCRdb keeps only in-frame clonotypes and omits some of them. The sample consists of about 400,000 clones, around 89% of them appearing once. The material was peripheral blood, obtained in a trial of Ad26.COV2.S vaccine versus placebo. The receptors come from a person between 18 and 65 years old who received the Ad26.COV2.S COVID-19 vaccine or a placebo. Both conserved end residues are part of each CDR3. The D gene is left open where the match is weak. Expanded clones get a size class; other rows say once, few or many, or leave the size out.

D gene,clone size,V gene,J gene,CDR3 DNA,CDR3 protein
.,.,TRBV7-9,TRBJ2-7,TGTGCCAGCAGCCCTGTTGCACAGGTGGGAGGTAGCTCCTACGAGCAGTACTTC,CASSPVAQVGGSSYEQYF
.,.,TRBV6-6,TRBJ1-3,TGTGCCAGCAGTTACTCGCCGAAAATTGGAAACACCATATATTTT,CASSYSPKIGNTIYF
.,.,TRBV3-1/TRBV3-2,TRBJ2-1,TGTGCCAGCAGCCAATCAGGGAGTGAGCAGTTCTTC,CASSQSGSEQFF
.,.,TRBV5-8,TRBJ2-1,TGTGCCAGCAGATTGGGCCCAGTCGTCCATGAGCAGTTCTTC,CASRLGPVVHEQFF
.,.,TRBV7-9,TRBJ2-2,TGTGCCAGCAGCCAACAGGGATTAAACACCGGGGAGCTGTTTTTT,CASSQQGLNTGELFF
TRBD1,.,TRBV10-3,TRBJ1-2,TGTGCCATCAGCCCAGGGGCAGGGGGCGCGAACTATGGCTACACCTTC,CAISPGAGGANYGYTF
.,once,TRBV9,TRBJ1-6,TGTGCCAGCAGCGCGAGGGGACGGGATTCACCCCTCCACTTT,CASSARGRDSPLHF
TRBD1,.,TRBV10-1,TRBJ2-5,TGCGCCAGCAGTCGGGACAGGGGAGAGACCCAGTACTTC,CASSRDRGETQYF
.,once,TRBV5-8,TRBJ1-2,TGTGCCAGCAGCTTGCCGTCATATGGCTACACCTTC,CASSLPSYGYTF
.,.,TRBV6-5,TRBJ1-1,TGTGCCAGCAGAGACACGGTGAACACTGAAGCTTTCTTT,CASRDTVNTEAFF
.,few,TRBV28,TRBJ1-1,TGTGCCAGCATCGGGACGAACACTGAAGCTTTCTTT,CASIGTNTEAFF
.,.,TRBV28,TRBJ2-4,TGTGCCAGCAGCCTGACGTGGGGCAGGGATTCGATTCAGTACTTC,CASSLTWGRDSIQYF
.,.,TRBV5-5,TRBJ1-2,TGTGCCAGCAGCTTGGAGTATGGCTACACCTTC,CASSLEYGYTF
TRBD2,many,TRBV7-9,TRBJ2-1,TGTGCCAGCAGCTTAAGGCTAGCGGAGAATGAGCAGTTCTTC,CASSLRLAENEQFF
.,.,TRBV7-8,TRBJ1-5,TGTGCCAGCAGCTTAGGACCGGGTCAGCCCCAGCATTTT,CASSLGPGQPQHF
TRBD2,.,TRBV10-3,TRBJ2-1,TGTGCCATCAGTGAGTCGACTAGCGGGAGTAGGGATGAGCAGTTCTTC,CAISESTSGSRDEQFF
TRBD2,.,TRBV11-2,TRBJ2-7,TGTGCCAGCAGCAGCAAACCGGGACTAGCGGGAAATGAGCAGTACTTC,CASSSKPGLAGNEQYF
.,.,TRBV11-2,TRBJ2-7,TGTGCCAGCAGCTTACCCTCAACGCCTTCCTACGAGCAGTACTTC,CASSLPSTPSYEQYF
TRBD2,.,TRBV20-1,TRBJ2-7,TGCAGTGCTAGTCCGGGACTAGCGGTCTCCTACGAGCAGTACTTC,CSASPGLAVSYEQYF
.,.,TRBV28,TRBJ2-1,TGTGCCAGCAGTTTATGGCAGGCCTACAATGAGCAGTTCTTC,CASSLWQAYNEQFF
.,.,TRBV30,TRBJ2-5,TGTGCCTGGGCGCGTGGGGGGGCAGAGACCCAGTACTTC,CAWARGGAETQYF
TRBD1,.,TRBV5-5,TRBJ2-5,TGTGCCAGCAGCCTGCCGGGACAGGGAGAGACCCAGTACTTC,CASSLPGQGETQYF
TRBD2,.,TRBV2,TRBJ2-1,TGTGCCAGCAGTACTCGGGACGTAGGACTAGCGGCTTACAATGGGCAGTTCTTC,CASSTRDVGLAAYNGQFF
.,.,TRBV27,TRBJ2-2,TGTGCCAGCAGTTTGAACACCGGGGAGCTGTTTTTT,CASSLNTGELFF
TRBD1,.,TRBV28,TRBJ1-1,TGTGCCAGCAGGACGCCCACAGGGGTTGAAGCTTTCTTT,CASRTPTGVEAFF
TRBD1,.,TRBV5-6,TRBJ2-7,TGTGCCAGCAGCCCCGGGACAGGGCTCTACGAGCAGTACTTC,CASSPGTGLYEQYF
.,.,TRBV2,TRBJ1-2,TGTGCCAGCAGGCCCTGGACAGTTTATGGCTACACCTTC,CASRPWTVYGYTF
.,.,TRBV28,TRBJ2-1,TGTGCCAGCAGTTTCTCGGCCCTTTCCAGCAATGAGCAGTTCTTC,CASSFSALSSNEQFF
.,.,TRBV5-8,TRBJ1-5,TGTGCCAGCAGCTTGAGGGGTGGTGCGATTCAGCCCCAGCATTTT,CASSLRGGAIQPQHF
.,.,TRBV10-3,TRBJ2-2,TGTGCCATCAGGGGGGTTCAACAGGGTGGCACCGGGGAGCTGTTTTTT,CAIRGVQQGGTGELFF
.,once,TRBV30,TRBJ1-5,TGTGCCTGGAGTGGGCGGCAGCCCCAGCATTTT,CAWSGRQPQHF
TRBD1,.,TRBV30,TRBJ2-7,TGTGCCTGGAGTGGGACAGGGATTTCCTACGAGCAGTACTTC,CAWSGTGISYEQYF
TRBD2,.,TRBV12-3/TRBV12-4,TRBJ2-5,TGTGCCAGCAGTTTCCGGGAGGAAGAGACCCAGTACTTC,CASSFREEETQYF
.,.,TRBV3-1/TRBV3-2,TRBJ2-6,TGTGCCAGCAGCCAAGAAGACCGGGGCTTCTCTGCTGGGGCCAACGTCCTGACTTTC,CASSQEDRGFSAGANVLTF
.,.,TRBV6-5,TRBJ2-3,TGTGCCAGCACCCCTGGGGGCTACACAGATACGCAGTATTTT,CASTPGGYTDTQYF
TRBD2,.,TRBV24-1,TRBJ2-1,TGTGCCACCAGCGACCACCAATCTAGCGGGAAGGGTGAGCAGTTCTTC,CATSDHQSSGKGEQFF
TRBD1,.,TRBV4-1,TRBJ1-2,TGCGCCAGCAGCCTTCGGACAGGGTCGGACGGCTACACCTTC,CASSLRTGSDGYTF
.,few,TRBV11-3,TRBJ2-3,TGTGCCAGCAGCCAAAGGTGGGCTAGCGGCACAGATACGCAGTATTTT,CASSQRWASGTDTQYF
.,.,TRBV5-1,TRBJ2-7,TGCGCCAGCAGCCTCCGCCCCCTCGACAGGAGACCCTACGAGCAGTACTTC,CASSLRPLDRRPYEQYF
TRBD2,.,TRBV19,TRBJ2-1,TGTGCCAGTAGTCTGGGAGGGGTAGCGGGAGACAATGAGCAGTTCTTC,CASSLGGVAGDNEQFF
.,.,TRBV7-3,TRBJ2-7,TGTGCCAGCAGCCTAGGGGCTAGCAGCTCCTACGAGCAGTACTTC,CASSLGASSSYEQYF
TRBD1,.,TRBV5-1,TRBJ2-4,TGCGCCAGCAGCTTGGGCGTCAGGGGGCCCAAAAACATTCAGTACTTC,CASSLGVRGPKNIQYF
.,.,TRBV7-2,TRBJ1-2,TGTGCCAGCAGCTCGACAGGATTTGGCTACACCTTC,CASSSTGFGYTF
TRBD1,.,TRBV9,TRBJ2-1,TGTGCCAGCAGCCCTCGGGACAGGGGGTACAATGAGCAGTTCTTC,CASSPRDRGYNEQFF
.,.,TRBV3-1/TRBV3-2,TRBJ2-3,TGTGCCAGCAGCCAAGTCCGGAATACGCAGTATTTT,CASSQVRNTQYF
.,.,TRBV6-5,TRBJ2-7,TGTGCCAGCCTCCCCGGGACTCACAGGAGTTACGAGCAGTACTTC,CASLPGTHRSYEQYF
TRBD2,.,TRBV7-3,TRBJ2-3,TGTGCCAGCAGCTTAGGGGGGACTAGCGGGAGTTTGGATACGCAGTATTTT,CASSLGGTSGSLDTQYF
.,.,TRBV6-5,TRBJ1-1,TGTGCCAGCAGTCCCGACTGGAGCACTGAAGCTTTCTTT,CASSPDWSTEAFF
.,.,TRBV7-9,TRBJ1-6,TGTGCCAGCGGCCGGACTCGAGATTCACCCCTCCACTTT,CASGRTRDSPLHF
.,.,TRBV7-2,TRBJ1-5,TGTGCCAGCAGCTTAGCAGGGGGGGGTCAACAGCCCCAGCATTTT,CASSLAGGGQQPQHF
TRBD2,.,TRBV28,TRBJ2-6,TGTGCCAGCAGTTTGGCGGGGGGGCTAGGGTCAGGGGCCAACGTCCTGACTTTC,CASSLAGGLGSGANVLTF
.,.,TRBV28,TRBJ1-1,TGTGCCAGCAGACCCGAGGAGGGGATAAACACTGAAGCTTTCTTT,CASRPEEGINTEAFF
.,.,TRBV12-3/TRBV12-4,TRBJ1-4,TGTGCCAGCAGGGGTAATGAAAAACTGTTTTTT,CASRGNEKLFF
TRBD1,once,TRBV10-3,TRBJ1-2,TGTGCCATCAGACCGGGACAGGGAGATTATGGCTACACCTTC,CAIRPGQGDYGYTF
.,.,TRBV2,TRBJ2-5,TGTGCCAGCAGTGCCACGGTCGGCGCCCAGTACTTC,CASSATVGAQYF